This T cell receptor beta chain originates from a study of siplizumab effects on memory and regulatory T cells. Findings of the study overall: Apparently more diverse than memory cells, naive T cells also seemed major alloresponse contributors.

CDR1 is MNHNY, CDR2 SVGAGI, per germline (reference sequence). V shed 2 bases and J shed 8 bases, with 6 bases lying between them. This CDR3 region has 12 residues. Generated by immunoSEQ multiplex PCR, the TCRdb table keeps only in-frame clones and is missing some. This repertoire shows roughly 100,000 clones, 93% found once; its top ten account for approximately 0.32%. A word on this clone: Its specificity is unknown.

This sequence was found in a human donor in good health. The chain is built from TRBV6-6 and TRBJ1-4; D call uncertain. Material: CD4+ T cells sorted from blood. The chain's CDR3 is CASSYGGEKLFF. In DNA, the CDR3 is TGTGCCAGCAGTTACGGAGGCGAAAAACTGTTTTTT.